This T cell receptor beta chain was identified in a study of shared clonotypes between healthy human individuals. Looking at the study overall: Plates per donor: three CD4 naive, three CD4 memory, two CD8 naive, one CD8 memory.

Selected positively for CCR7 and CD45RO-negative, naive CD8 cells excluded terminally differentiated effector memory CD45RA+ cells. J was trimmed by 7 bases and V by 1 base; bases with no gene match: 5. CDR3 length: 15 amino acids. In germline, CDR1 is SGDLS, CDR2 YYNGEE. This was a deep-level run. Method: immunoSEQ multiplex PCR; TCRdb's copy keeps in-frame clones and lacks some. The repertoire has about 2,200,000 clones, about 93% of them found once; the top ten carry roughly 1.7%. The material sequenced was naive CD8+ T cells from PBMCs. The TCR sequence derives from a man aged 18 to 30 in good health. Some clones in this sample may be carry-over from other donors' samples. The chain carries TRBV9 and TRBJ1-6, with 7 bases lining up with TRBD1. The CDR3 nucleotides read TGTGCCAGCAGCGTAAAGGGGGCCCCAAATTCACCCCTCCACTTT. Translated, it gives CASSVKGAPNSPLHF.